The next 26 T cell receptor beta chains were all read from a single sample in a study of shared T cell receptors in the human thymus. Clones were sequenced by immunoSEQ multiplex PCR, and TCRdb holds only the in-frame ones, with some missing. The table includes roughly 700,000 clones, around 87% detected once. The sample was also linked to a second study, of human thymus T cells.

The material sequenced was thymocytes. The receptors were sampled from a boy less than two years old with a congenital heart defect.

The genes are TRBV12-5 and TRBJ2-7, with 8 nucleotides matching TRBD2. This CDR3 has 19 residues. Germline lookup yields CDR1 LGHNT and CDR2 FRNRAP. V gave up 0 bases and J gave up 1 base; unmatched junction bases: 14. CDR3 DNA sequence: TGTGCTAGTGGTTTGGTACTGAGCGGGAGACCCCATAGGTCCTACGAGCAGTACTTC. Its protein is CASGLVLSGRPHRSYEQYF.

This clone was seen only a few times. J is TRBJ2-7 and V is TRBV19; 9 bases are a match to TRBD2. Germline-derived CDR1 and CDR2 are LNHDA and SQIVND (reference sequence). This CDR3 spans 15 amino acids. V dropped 3 bases and J dropped 2; count of bases not matched to a gene: 5. In DNA, the CDR3 is TGTGCCAGTAGTATTAATGAGCGGGAGGCCTACGAGCAGTACTTC. Translating gives CASSINEREAYEQYF.

This sequence joins TRBV29-1 and TRBJ1-2, with TRBD1 matching 7 bases. The CDR3 runs to 13 residues. Germline CDR1 reads SQVTM; CDR2 reads ANQGSEA. J gave up 8 bases and V 7 bases, and 13 bases lay outside the gene matches. CDR3 sequence: CSGFIDRDCGYTF. The DNA of the CDR3 is TGCAGCGGCTTTATAGACAGGGATTGCGGCTACACCTTC.

This clone occurred a few times. The J gene is TRBJ2-1, the V gene TRBV28, with 12 bases identical to TRBD2. The V gene's germline CDR1 is MDHEN and CDR2 SYDVKM. This CDR3 has 17 amino acids. V trimming: 5 bases; J trimming: 7 bases; junction bases outside the gene matches: 12. CDR3 DNA: TGTGCCAGCAGTCGCTCCCGACTAGCGGGAGTGGGGAATGAGCAGTTCTTC. This encodes CASSRSRLAGVGNEQFF. Full variable domain (outside the CDR3, taken from reference TRBV28 and TRBJ2-1): DVKVTQSSRYLVKRTGEKVFLECVQDMDHENMFWYRQDPGLGLRLIYFSYDVKMKEKGDIPEGYSVSREKKERFSLILESASTNQTSMYLCASSRSRLAGVGNEQFFGPGTRLTVL.

The V and J genes are TRBV4-1 and TRBJ2-5, with D perhaps TRBD1 (5 bases). V was shortened by 4 bases and J by 5 bases, with 11 bases between the two germline ends. The germline CDR1 and CDR2 sequences are MGHRA and YSYEKL. This CDR3 spans 13 amino acids. The CDR3 protein is CASSRRPGETQYF. DNA for the CDR3: TGCGCCAGCAGCCGCCGTCCAGGGGAGACCCAGTACTTC.

This clone was seen only once. The rearrangement uses TRBV5-4 and TRBJ2-7; 12 bases match TRBD2. CDR1 is SGHNT, CDR2 YYREEE, per germline (reference sequence). The CDR3 has 18 residues. V shed 4 bases, J shed 0 bases, and the junction held 11 bases outside the gene matches. The CDR3 reads CASSPRPLAGGISYEQYF. CDR3 nucleotide sequence: TGTGCCAGCAGCCCGAGGCCACTAGCGGGAGGAATCTCCTACGAGCAGTACTTC.

This clone was counted between two and nine times. The V and J genes are TRBV5-4 and TRBJ1-1; D gene uncertain. Trimming shortened V by 0 bases and J by 5 bases, and 23 bases separated the two germline ends. The CDR3 covers 18 residues. CDR1 is SGHNT and CDR2 is YYREEE in the germline V gene (reference sequence). CDR3 DNA: TGTGCCAGCAGCTTGGCCGGGAGAAGGGTCTGGTCGGAAACTGAAGCTTTCTTT. This translates into CASSLAGRRVWSETEAFF.

This chain joins TRBV30 and TRBJ2-4, with 7 bases that match TRBD1. This CDR3 is 14 amino acids long. The V gene end was trimmed by 0 bases and the J gene end by 3 bases; junction bases not matched to a gene: 2. Germline CDR1 is GTSNPN and CDR2 is SVGIG (reference sequence). DNA of the CDR3: TGTGCCTGGAGTGTAGCAGGGGGCAAAAACATTCAGTACTTC. Protein: CAWSVAGGKNIQYF.

In its sample, this clone was seen once. This chain joins TRBV4-2 and TRBJ2-5; 10 bases fit TRBD2. The J call is doubtful: the DNA matches TRBJ2-7 better. Germline CDR1 and CDR2: LGHNA and YNFKEQ. This CDR3 has 18 amino acids. CDR3 DNA sequence: TGTGCCAGCAGCCAAGATGGCCTAGCGGGAGTGGTCCGGTACGAGCAGTACTTC. The encoded protein is CASSQDGLAGVVRYEQYF.

The V gene is TRBV13, the J gene TRBJ2-5; D is uncertain. The CDR3 is 16 residues long. Germline V gene lookup returns CDR1 PRHDT and CDR2 FYEKMQ (reference sequence). Trimming stripped 1 base from V and 1 base from J, with 13 bases between. The CDR3 reads CASSLEHPEVQETQYF. The CDR3 region has the DNA TGTGCCAGCAGCTTAGAACACCCAGAGGTCCAAGAGACCCAGTACTTC.

J is TRBJ2-1 and V is TRBV14; 7 bases match TRBD2. The length of the CDR3 is 15 residues. Germline trimming cut 2 bases from V and 7 bases from J; bases unmatched to any gene: 8. Germline values: CDR1 SGHDN, CDR2 FVKESK. CDR3 amino acids: CASSQCLREMNEQFF. CDR3 coding DNA: TGTGCCAGCAGCCAATGTCTGCGGGAGATGAATGAGCAGTTCTTC.

The chain links TRBV4-1 to TRBJ2-1; 7 nucleotides line up with TRBD1. V lost 4 bases to trimming and J lost 3 bases; unmatched junction nucleotides: 9. CDR3 length equals 16 residues. The V gene's germline CDR1 is MGHRA and CDR2 YSYEKL. In DNA form, the CDR3 reads TGCGCCAGCAGCCCCCTACAGGGGTCCCGCTACAATGAGCAGTTCTTC. The encoded protein is CASSPLQGSRYNEQFF.

The chain uses TRBV4-2 and TRBJ1-4; tentatively, D is TRBD1 (6 bases). The CDR3 is made up of 16 amino acids. Germline CDR1 reads LGHNA; CDR2 reads YNFKEQ. With 0 bases removed from V and 8 bases from J, the gap between germline ends came to 16 bases. The chain's CDR3 is CASSQDRAGAGEKLFF. The CDR3 region has the DNA TGTGCCAGCAGCCAAGATCGTGCGGGGGCGGGGGAAAAACTGTTTTTT.

Here the CDR3 reads CASSPLRGEETQYF. CDR3 sequence (DNA): TGTGCCAGCAGCCCACTGCGGGGTGAAGAGACCCAGTACTTC. V is TRBV27 and J is TRBJ2-5; possible D gene TRBD2, 6 bases. V lost 6 bases, J lost 3 bases, and 14 bases lay in between. The CDR3 sequence is 14 residues long. Germline V lookup: CDR1 MNHEY, CDR2 SMNVEV (reference sequence).

This chain joins TRBV6-5 and TRBJ2-1, with D maybe TRBD2 (6 bases). There are 15 residues in the CDR3. V lost 2 bases and J lost 2, with 10 bases in between. Looked up from germline, CDR1 is MNHEY and CDR2 is SVGAGI. CDR3 DNA: TGTGCCAGCAGTTACAGTAGCGGACCCTACAATGAGCAGTTCTTC. As protein: CASSYSSGPYNEQFF.

The gene calls are TRBV7-2 and TRBJ2-3; 9 nucleotides match TRBD2. Unmatched junction bases numbered 4, after V lost 5 bases and J lost 1 base. The length of the CDR3 is 15 residues. CDR1 SGHTA and CDR2 FQGNSA come from the germline V gene. CDR3 DNA: TGTGCCAGCAGCCTGGAGCGGGGGGGCACAGATACGCAGTATTTT. This codes for CASSLERGGTDTQYF.

This rearrangement joins TRBV19 to TRBJ2-1; 11 bases map to TRBD2. Germline loops: CDR1 LNHDA, CDR2 SQIVND (reference sequence). V shed 6 bases and J 4 bases; nucleotides not matched to a gene: 14. The CDR3 runs to 18 residues. The CDR3: CASSPPHPGTSGYNEQFF. The CDR3 region has the DNA TGTGCCAGTAGCCCGCCCCACCCCGGGACTAGCGGTTACAATGAGCAGTTCTTC.

The chain joins TRBV11-2 to TRBJ1-3; possibly TRBD1 for D (5 bases). This CDR3 region has 17 residues. Trimming left V 7 bases short and J 0 bases short, with 19 bases between. Germline CDR1 and CDR2: SGHAT and FQNNGV. The CDR3 protein is CASNASVQGPSGNTIYF. CDR3 DNA sequence: TGTGCCAGCAACGCATCGGTCCAGGGCCCCTCTGGAAACACCATATATTTT.

In this sample, this clone turned up once. The chain is built from TRBV6-1 and TRBJ2-7, with no clear D. Germline V gene sequence: CDR1 MNHNS, CDR2 SASEGT. Trimming removed 5 bases at V and 3 bases at J, with 8 bases between. This CDR3 region has 12 residues. CDR3 nucleotides: TGTGCCAGCAGTCTCTTCTACTACGAGCAGTACTTC. It yields the protein CASSLFYYEQYF.

This chain joins TRBV4-1 and TRBJ2-7; 13 nucleotides agree with TRBD2. V shed 1 base and J 3 bases; nucleotides not matched to a gene: 9. Germline CDR1 is MGHRA and CDR2 is YSYEKL. The CDR3 is made up of 18 amino acids. The CDR3: CASSQAPRTSGSSYEQYF. CDR3 sequence (DNA): TGCGCCAGCAGCCAAGCCCCTAGGACTAGCGGGAGTAGCTACGAGCAGTACTTC.

The chain uses TRBV12-5 and TRBJ2-7, with D maybe TRBD2 (5 bases). CDR3 size: 17 residues. CDR1 is LGHNT and CDR2 is FRNRAP in the germline V gene. Trimming cost V 0 bases and J 2 bases, with 17 bases left between them. CDR3 residues: CASGLVPPPAGAYEQYF. DNA for the CDR3: TGTGCTAGTGGTTTGGTACCCCCCCCCGCGGGCGCCTACGAGCAGTACTTC.

This clone showed up just once. The chain uses TRBV30 and TRBJ1-2, with D maybe TRBD1 (6 bases). The CDR3 spans 16 residues. V was shortened by 0 bases and J by 4 bases, with 18 bases between the two germline ends. Germline V CDR1 and CDR2: GTSNPN, SVGIG (reference sequence). The CDR3 region is CAWSVPEDSLLYGYTF. DNA for the CDR3: TGTGCCTGGAGTGTACCTGAGGACAGCCTCCTCTATGGCTACACCTTC.

The V call is TRBV6-1, the J call TRBJ2-7, with TRBD1 matching 9 bases. The CDR3 spans 14 residues. From germline, CDR1 is MNHNS and CDR2 SASEGT. J was trimmed by 5 bases and V by 4 bases; bases with no gene match: 6. The CDR3 loop is CASSVRTGAHEQYF. CDR3 DNA: TGTGCCAGCAGTGTTCGGACAGGGGCTCACGAGCAGTACTTC.

This chain uses TRBV28 with TRBJ2-2; 7 nucleotides match TRBD2. CDR1 and CDR2 (germline): MDHEN, SYDVKM. The CDR3 length is 19 residues. V trimming: 5 bases; J trimming: 1 base; junction bases outside the gene matches: 16. The CDR3 loop reads CASSRIRTRSPENTGELFF. Here the CDR3 DNA reads TGTGCCAGCAGTCGTATCCGGACTAGATCCCCTGAGAACACCGGGGAGCTGTTTTTT. Complete variable domain (other parts from reference TRBV28 and TRBJ2-2): DVKVTQSSRYLVKRTGEKVFLECVQDMDHENMFWYRQDPGLGLRLIYFSYDVKMKEKGDIPEGYSVSREKKERFSLILESASTNQTSMYLCASSRIRTRSPENTGELFFGEGSRLTVL.

The chain combines TRBV9 with TRBJ2-5; 8 nucleotides align to TRBD2. Germline CDR1 reads SGDLS; CDR2 reads YYNGEE. V was pared by 6 bases and J by 1 base, with 14 bases of the junction left unmatched. The CDR3 totals 17 residues. This CDR3 is CASIPELAGLIQETQYF. The CDR3, as DNA: TGTGCCAGCATCCCCGAGCTAGCGGGCCTAATCCAAGAGACCCAGTACTTC.

The V call is TRBV30, the J call TRBJ2-7; D not resolved. The CDR3 has 14 residues. Germline V gene data show CDR1 as GTSNPN and CDR2 as SVGIG (reference sequence). Trimming removed 3 bases from V and 0 bases from J, with 12 bases in between. CDR3 protein: CAWRPPADSYEQYF. In DNA, the CDR3 is TGTGCCTGGAGGCCCCCTGCGGACTCCTACGAGCAGTACTTC.